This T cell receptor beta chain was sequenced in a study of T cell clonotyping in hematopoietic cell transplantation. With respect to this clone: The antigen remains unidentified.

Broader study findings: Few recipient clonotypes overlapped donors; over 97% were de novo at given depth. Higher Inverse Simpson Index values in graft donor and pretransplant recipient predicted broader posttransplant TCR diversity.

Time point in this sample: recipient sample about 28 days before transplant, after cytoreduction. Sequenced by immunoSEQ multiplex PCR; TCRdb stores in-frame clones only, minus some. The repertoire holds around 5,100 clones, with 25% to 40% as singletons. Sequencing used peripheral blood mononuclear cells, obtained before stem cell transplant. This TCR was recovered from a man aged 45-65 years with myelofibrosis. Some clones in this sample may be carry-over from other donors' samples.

The chain's CDR3 is CASSPQSHYYGYTF. CDR3 nucleotide sequence: TGTGCCAGCAGTCCCCAGAGCCACTACTATGGCTACACCTTC. The gene calls are TRBV6-5 and TRBJ1-2, with unresolved D. The CDR3 contains 14 residues. Trimming shortened V by 5 bases and J by 3 bases, and 13 bases separated the two germline ends. Looked up from germline, CDR1 is MNHEY and CDR2 is SVGAGI.